This entry lists 8 T cell receptor beta chains sequenced from one sample in a study of cytomegalovirus exposure and HLA in healthy donors. The data were produced by immunoSEQ multiplex PCR, yet TCRdb's version contains in-frame clones alone and is incomplete. In the table there are roughly 50,000 clones, 93% of which are singletons. Sequencing was performed on PBMCs. The receptors shown here come from a young woman in good health and CMV-seropositive.

The rearrangement uses TRBV19 and TRBJ1-3; D remains unclear. Germline CDR1 and CDR2: LNHDA and SQIVND (reference sequence). CDR3 length: 12 residues. V lost 7 bases and J lost 0, with 4 bases in between. The CDR3 region is CASTGSGNTIYF. CDR3 nucleotide sequence: TGTGCCAGTACCGGCTCTGGAAACACCATATATTTT.

The chain uses TRBV5-6 and TRBJ2-3; TRBD1 might be the D (5 bases). The germline CDR1 and CDR2 sequences are SGHDT and YYEEEE. V was cut by 2 bases and J by 8 bases, with 15 bases left in between. The CDR3 runs 14 residues. CDR3 coding DNA: TGTGCCAGCAGCTTACAACAGGTTAAGGGTACGCAGTATTTT. It specifies CASSLQQVKGTQYF. The full variable domain, in which reference TRBV5-6 and TRBJ2-3 provide the parts outside the CDR3, is DAGVTQSPTHLIKTRGQQVTLRCSPKSGHDTVSWYQQALGQGPQFIFQYYEEEERQRGNFPDRFSGHQFPNYSSELNVNALLLGDSALYLCASSLQQVKGTQYFGPGTRLTVL.

The V call is TRBV2, the J call TRBJ2-5, with a weak D call TRBD2 (7 bases). V lost 2 bases and J lost 2, with 15 bases in between. Germline loops: CDR1 SNHLY, CDR2 FYNNEI. The CDR3 length is 16 residues. The CDR3 sequence: CASSENGGLQQETQYF. In nucleotides, the CDR3 is TGTGCCAGCAGTGAAAACGGGGGGCTACAACAAGAGACCCAGTACTTC.

The genes are TRBV19 and TRBJ1-3; the D is unclear. This CDR3 has 16 residues. V was clipped by 3 bases and J by 0 bases, with 12 bases between them. From germline, CDR1 is LNHDA and CDR2 SQIVND (reference sequence). The CDR3 is CASSIPTAYSGNTIYF. CDR3 coding DNA: TGTGCCAGTAGTATCCCAACAGCTTACTCTGGAAACACCATATATTTT. The full variable domain, its missing parts supplied by reference TRBV19 and TRBJ1-3, is DGGITQSPKYLFRKEGQNVTLSCEQNLNHDAMYWYRQDPGQGLRLIYYSQIVNDFQKGDIAEGYSVSREKKESFPLTVTSAQKNPTAFYLCASSIPTAYSGNTIYFGEGSWLTVV.

This clone has a single count. The chain carries TRBV28 and TRBJ2-5, with 8 positions matching TRBD2. Per the germline V gene, CDR1 is MDHEN and CDR2 is SYDVKM. The V and J ends lost 5 bases and 8 bases, in that order; junction bases with no gene match: 10. This CDR3 region has 14 residues. The CDR3 is CASSPFAGGQTQYF. In nucleotides, the CDR3 is TGTGCCAGCAGTCCCTTTGCGGGGGGCCAAACCCAGTACTTC.

This rearrangement joins TRBV5-1 to TRBJ2-1; weak D call: TRBD1 (5 bases). Germline V CDR1 and CDR2: SGHRS, YFSETQ. V gave up 10 bases and J gave up 7 bases, with 18 bases separating them. The CDR3 is 13 amino acids. The DNA for the CDR3 is TGCGCCCCCCAGCCAGGGCTGGGGAATGAGCAGTTCTTC. Protein: CAPQPGLGNEQFF.

This clone came up once. This chain joins TRBV29-1 and TRBJ2-7; the match to TRBD1 covers 9 bases. J gave up 4 bases and V 7 bases, and 8 bases lay outside the gene matches. The CDR3 runs 13 residues. Germline V CDR1 and CDR2: SQVTM, ANQGSEA. This chain's CDR3 is CSAWTGAGYEQYF. CDR3 in DNA: TGCAGCGCTTGGACAGGGGCAGGGTACGAGCAGTACTTC.

The count of this clone is one. The chain is built from TRBV7-9 and TRBJ2-2; 7 positions agree with TRBD1. Trimming took 7 bases from V and 15 from J; bases not matched to a gene: 8. The CDR3 consists of 11 residues. CDR1 is SEHNR, CDR2 FQNEAQ, per germline (reference sequence). This CDR3 is CASIETGWLFF. CDR3 DNA: TGTGCCAGCATCGAGACAGGGTGGTTGTTTTTT.